The present T cell receptor (beta chain) was sequenced within a study of identifying expanded T cells in peripheral blood. Findings of the study overall: Clone count variance between roughly 2-week samples rose with total template count. Over approximately two and four weeks, about 15 and 19 clones changed, versus around 1.3 between replicates.

The germline V gene has CDR1 SGHRS and CDR2 YFSETQ. The CDR3 contains 15 residues. V lost 4 bases to trimming and J lost 5 bases; unmatched junction nucleotides: 5. The repertoire was sequenced with immunoSEQ multiplex PCR; TCRdb's copy has only in-frame clones and lacks some. The sample contains about 130,000 clones, about 86% of which appear only once. To note about this clone: Its specificity is unknown.

The sequenced sample was blood. The sequence derives from a person aged 18-69 years in good health. The chain recombines TRBV5-1 with TRBJ1-6, with 8 bases that match TRBD1. For the CDR3, the DNA is TGCGCCAGCAGCCTGACAGGGGAGAATAATTCACCCCTCCACTTT. Protein: CASSLTGENNSPLHF.